These T cell receptor beta chains were read from a single sample in a study of OX40 agonist ivuxolimab in advanced cancers. Assay: immunoSEQ multiplex PCR; the TCRdb copy retains only in-frame clones and omits some. The sample shows tens of thousands of clones, 65% to 85% of them seen only once. Sequencing was performed on CD4+ or CD8+ T cells sorted from blood, taken in a trial of the OX40 agonist ivuxolimab. The source is an adult with an advanced solid tumor such as melanoma, head and neck, liver or kidney cancer. The CDR3 runs from the conserved cysteine through the conserved F or W. Each record gives: J gene, clone size, D gene, V gene, CDR3 DNA, CDR3 protein. D genes are given only for firm matches. Some rows have no size entry. The others give once, few or many, or a class for an expanded clone.

J: TRBJ1-1
size: -
D: -
V: TRBV6-1
DNA: TGTGCCAGCAGTGAAGGTGTCAACACTGAAGCTTTCTTT
CDR3: CASSEGVNTEAFF

J: TRBJ2-5
size: -
D: -
V: TRBV7-9
DNA: TGTGCCAGCAGCCAAAGCTCGGGGACCCAGTACTTC
CDR3: CASSQSSGTQYF

J: TRBJ2-4
size: -
D: -
V: TRBV18
DNA: TGTGCCAGCTCAAATCGTCAAGGACTAGCCAAAAACATTCAGTACTTC
CDR3: CASSNRQGLAKNIQYF

J: TRBJ1-1
size: -
D: -
V: TRBV30
DNA: TGTGCCTGGAGTGTATTGTTGGGGGATGGCACTGAAGCTTTCTTT
CDR3: CAWSVLLGDGTEAFF

J: TRBJ1-2
size: few
D: TRBD1
V: TRBV28
DNA: TGTGCCAGCAAGGACAGGGACTATGGCTACACCTTC
CDR3: CASKDRDYGYTF

J: TRBJ1-5
size: -
D: -
V: TRBV30
DNA: TGTGCCTGGACTAACGGAAACAATCAGCCCCAGCATTTT
CDR3: CAWTNGNNQPQHF

J: TRBJ2-3
size: -
D: -
V: TRBV4-3
DNA: TGCGCCAGCAGCCTCACGGGGCAGGGCACAGATACGCAGTATTTT
CDR3: CASSLTGQGTDTQYF

J: TRBJ2-1
size: -
D: TRBD2
V: TRBV7-6
DNA: TGTGCCAGCCAGGATCTAGCGGCCCCCTACAATGAGCAGTTCTTC
CDR3: CASQDLAAPYNEQFF

J: TRBJ2-5
size: -
D: -
V: TRBV18
DNA: TGTGCCAGCTCACCCGACGGCGGGGAGACCCAGTACTTC
CDR3: CASSPDGGETQYF

J: TRBJ2-5
size: -
D: TRBD1
V: TRBV29-1
DNA: TGCAGCGTTGGTTCCGGGACAGGGTTCGGGGGGACCCAGTACTTC
CDR3: CSVGSGTGFGGTQYF

J: TRBJ2-5
size: few
D: TRBD1
V: TRBV5-1
DNA: TGCGCCAGCAGCTTTACAGGGGAGGAGACCCAGTACTTC
CDR3: CASSFTGEETQYF

J: TRBJ2-3
size: -
D: -
V: TRBV5-1
DNA: TGCGCCAGCAGCCTCCGATCGGGCCGCCTTTCCGATACGCAGTATTTT
CDR3: CASSLRSGRLSDTQYF

J: TRBJ1-3
size: -
D: -
V: TRBV5-5
DNA: TGTGCCAGCAGCTTTTCGGCAGCCGATTCTGGAAACACCATATATTTT
CDR3: CASSFSAADSGNTIYF

J: TRBJ2-7
size: -
D: TRBD2
V: TRBV2
DNA: TGTGCCAGCAGTGATGTGGCTAGCGGGGGCAAGACAACCTACGAGCAGTACTTC
CDR3: CASSDVASGGKTTYEQYF

J: TRBJ1-2
size: -
D: -
V: TRBV7-9
DNA: TGTGCCAGCAGCTTAAACAATGACTATGGCTACACCTTC
CDR3: CASSLNNDYGYTF

J: TRBJ1-4
size: few
D: -
V: TRBV29-1
DNA: TGCAGCGTTGTCATGGACAGAGACGAAAAACTGTTTTTT
CDR3: CSVVMDRDEKLFF

J: TRBJ2-1
size: -
D: TRBD2
V: TRBV7-9
DNA: TGTGCCAGCAGCTTCGCGGGGGGGATCGATGAGCAGTTCTTC
CDR3: CASSFAGGIDEQFF

J: TRBJ1-4
size: -
D: -
V: TRBV2
DNA: TGTGCCAGCAGTCTAGGGTCCCCGCCAGGTGAAAAACTGTTTTTT
CDR3: CASSLGSPPGEKLFF

J: TRBJ2-5
size: few
D: -
V: TRBV28
DNA: TGTGCCAGCAGTTTCGGGGGGCGGAGGGAGACCCAGTACTTC
CDR3: CASSFGGRRETQYF

J: TRBJ2-3
size: -
D: -
V: TRBV11-3
DNA: TGTGCCAGCAGCTTGAATGGCGGGGGCCACACTTATCGGTATTTT
CDR3: CASSLNGGGHTYRYF

J: TRBJ1-2
size: -
D: -
V: TRBV18
DNA: TGTGCCAGCTCACCCCTCCAGGGAGGAGGTGGCTACACCTTC
CDR3: CASSPLQGGGGYTF

J: TRBJ1-1
size: -
D: -
V: TRBV6-1
DNA: TGTGCCAGCAGTGAAGCTCGGGGGAGGATCACTGAAGCTTTCTTT
CDR3: CASSEARGRITEAFF

J: TRBJ2-3
size: -
D: -
V: TRBV5-1
DNA: TGCGCCAGCAGCTTTCAGGAGGGCACAGATACGCAGTATTTT
CDR3: CASSFQEGTDTQYF

J: TRBJ2-3
size: -
D: -
V: TRBV28
DNA: TGTGCCAGCAATGCCCTCGACGGCACAGATACGCAGTATTTT
CDR3: CASNALDGTDTQYF

J: TRBJ2-2
size: -
D: TRBD2
V: TRBV5-6
DNA: TGTGCCACCACCGGCGGGGGGGGCTGGGCCGGGGAGCTGTTTTTT
CDR3: CATTGGGGWAGELFF

J: TRBJ1-4
size: -
D: TRBD1
V: TRBV29-1
DNA: TGCAGCGCCCAACAGGGGTCGTTTAAGAAACTGTTTTTT
CDR3: CSAQQGSFKKLFF

J: TRBJ1-5
size: -
D: TRBD1
V: TRBV19
DNA: TGTGCCAGTAGTATCCCGACGGGACAGGGTTTCGTGGGAGATTATCAGCCCCAGCATTTT
CDR3: CASSIPTGQGFVGDYQPQHF

J: TRBJ2-5
size: -
D: -
V: TRBV7-2
DNA: TGTGCCAGCAGCGAACAGGCACGAGAGACCCAGTACTTC
CDR3: CASSEQARETQYF

J: TRBJ2-7
size: -
D: -
V: TRBV28
DNA: TGTGCCAGCAGTTTGGGGAGCGAGCAGTACTTC
CDR3: CASSLGSEQYF

J: TRBJ2-5
size: few
D: TRBD1
V: TRBV19
DNA: TGTGCCAGTAGTATCGGGCAGGGGGCAGAGACCCAGTACTTC
CDR3: CASSIGQGAETQYF

J: TRBJ2-7
size: few
D: -
V: TRBV30
DNA: TGTGCCTGGGGGACTTTCTACGAGCAGTACTTC
CDR3: CAWGTFYEQYF

J: TRBJ1-2
size: once
D: TRBD1
V: TRBV28
DNA: TGTGCCAGCAGTGGCCCCACAGGGGGCTATGGCTACACCTTC
CDR3: CASSGPTGGYGYTF

J: TRBJ2-7
size: -
D: -
V: TRBV6-5
DNA: TGTGCCAGCGGGCAATCCTACGAGCAGTACTTC
CDR3: CASGQSYEQYF

J: TRBJ1-2
size: -
D: TRBD1
V: TRBV30
DNA: TGTGCCCAAACGAAACAGGGGACGAGCTACACCTTC
CDR3: CAQTKQGTSYTF

J: TRBJ1-4
size: few
D: -
V: TRBV5-1
DNA: TGCGCCAGCAGCGTGGACAGCACCAATGAAAAACTGTTTTTT
CDR3: CASSVDSTNEKLFF

J: TRBJ1-6
size: -
D: TRBD1
V: TRBV7-8
DNA: TGTGCCAGCAGCTTAATTTCAGGGGGAGATAATTCACCCCTCCACTTT
CDR3: CASSLISGGDNSPLHF

J: TRBJ2-5
size: -
D: TRBD2
V: TRBV28
DNA: TGTGCCACGCTCAATTGGGGGGGGAGGGAGACCCAGTACTTC
CDR3: CATLNWGGRETQYF

J: TRBJ2-1
size: -
D: TRBD1
V: TRBV2
DNA: TGTGCCAGCAGTGAAGCGGACCCCGCTCCAGGGGGATTCAATGAGCAGTTCTTC
CDR3: CASSEADPAPGGFNEQFF

J: TRBJ1-2
size: few
D: TRBD1
V: TRBV19
DNA: TGTGCCAGTAGTCCCTCCGGACAGGAGCCATATGGCTACACCTTC
CDR3: CASSPSGQEPYGYTF

J: TRBJ2-7
size: -
D: TRBD2
V: TRBV27
DNA: TGTGCCAGCAGTTCTCGCGGGGGTCTCTACGAGCAGTACTTC
CDR3: CASSSRGGLYEQYF

J: TRBJ1-1
size: -
D: -
V: TRBV29-1
DNA: TGCAGCTTGTCTGGGAACACTGAAGCTTTCTTT
CDR3: CSLSGNTEAFF

J: TRBJ2-3
size: -
D: TRBD1
V: TRBV10-3
DNA: TGTGCCACTCGACCACAGGGGGATTCGGTAGATACGCAGTATTTT
CDR3: CATRPQGDSVDTQYF

J: TRBJ2-5
size: -
D: -
V: TRBV11-2
DNA: TGTGCCAGCAGCCTCCTCCTGGGGACCCAGTACTTC
CDR3: CASSLLLGTQYF

J: TRBJ2-5
size: -
D: -
V: TRBV11-3
DNA: TGTGCCAGCACCCTCCGAGTTCAGGGTGGGACAGAGACCCAGTACTTC
CDR3: CASTLRVQGGTETQYF

J: TRBJ2-5
size: -
D: TRBD1
V: TRBV6-6
DNA: TGTGCCAGCAGCTCCGGACAGGCCGAGAGGGAGACCCAGTACTTC
CDR3: CASSSGQAERETQYF

J: TRBJ1-6
size: -
D: -
V: TRBV18
DNA: TGTGCCAGCTCACCGGGGGAAAATTCACCCCTCCACTTT
CDR3: CASSPGENSPLHF

J: TRBJ2-1
size: once
D: TRBD2
V: TRBV10-3
DNA: TGTGCCGTAAACCCCGGGACTAGCGGGGGGGCCTACAATGAGCAGTTCTTC
CDR3: CAVNPGTSGGAYNEQFF

J: TRBJ1-1
size: -
D: TRBD1
V: TRBV19
DNA: TGTGCCAGTAGTATTAATGAGGGGGCCACTGAAGCTTTCTTT
CDR3: CASSINEGATEAFF

J: TRBJ2-2
size: -
D: TRBD1
V: TRBV5-1
DNA: TGCGCCAGCAGCTTGGGGGACAGCAACACCGGGGAGCTGTTTTTT
CDR3: CASSLGDSNTGELFF

J: TRBJ2-1
size: once
D: -
V: TRBV7-8
DNA: TGTGCCAGCAGCCGTACACTTACGCTTTACAATGAGCAGTTCTTC
CDR3: CASSRTLTLYNEQFF

J: TRBJ2-7
size: -
D: -
V: TRBV5-6
DNA: TGTGCCAGCAGCGGCCCCTCCTACGAGCAGTACTTC
CDR3: CASSGPSYEQYF

J: TRBJ1-2
size: -
D: -
V: TRBV7-2
DNA: TGTGCCAGCAGCACTCAGGACGGATTATATGGCTACACCTTC
CDR3: CASSTQDGLYGYTF

J: TRBJ2-3
size: -
D: -
V: TRBV6-1
DNA: TGTGCCAGCAGTGAGAGCCTCTGGGGGGGCGGGGGAGAGACAGATACGCAGTATTTT
CDR3: CASSESLWGGGGETDTQYF

J: TRBJ2-3
size: -
D: -
V: TRBV5-4
DNA: TGTGCCAGCAGCTTCACGTTTGGGGATACGCAGTATTTT
CDR3: CASSFTFGDTQYF

J: TRBJ2-2
size: -
D: -
V: TRBV18
DNA: TGTGCCAGCTCACCGACAGCGAACACCGGGGAGCTGTTTTTT
CDR3: CASSPTANTGELFF

J: TRBJ2-2
size: -
D: -
V: TRBV5-1
DNA: TGCGCCAGCAGCTTGGATCAGAGCACCGGGGAGCTGTTTTTT
CDR3: CASSLDQSTGELFF

J: TRBJ1-5
size: -
D: -
V: TRBV19
DNA: TGTGCCAGTAGTATACCAGCGCCTGAGCCCCAGCATTTT
CDR3: CASSIPAPEPQHF

J: TRBJ1-1
size: -
D: -
V: TRBV6-5
DNA: TGTGCCAGCAGCTCAAAACAGGGTCGGGGCACTGAAGCTTTCTTT
CDR3: CASSSKQGRGTEAFF

J: TRBJ2-5
size: -
D: -
V: TRBV5-1
DNA: TGCGCCAGCAGTGGGGGGCAGGGCGTGAGGGAGACCCAGTACTTC
CDR3: CASSGGQGVRETQYF